A single sample gave rise to the 9 T cell receptor beta chains below, sequenced in a study of blood T cells in healthy people across ages. It was with a sample-barcoded 5' primer and a J-beta primer mix that a second PCR of roughly 7 to 12 cycles was run. TCRdb re-analysed the 5' RACE reads in MiXCR, keeping a single row per CDR3 protein. The sample records around 1.7 million distinct CDR3 sequences, 28% being singletons. Sequenced: blood. These receptors were taken from a woman in her twenties or thirties in good health.

The table lists this clonotype with a few counts. V usage is TRBV2 and J usage is TRBJ2-4; D might be TRBD1 (6 bases). Germline assignment: CDR1 SNHLY and CDR2 FYNNEI. Trimming removed 6 bases from V and 2 bases from J, with 11 bases in between. The CDR3 runs 14 residues. The DNA of the CDR3 is TGTGCCAGCAGAAACACAGGGACCAAAAACATTCAGTACTTC. This gives the protein CASRNTGTKNIQYF.

The table lists this clonotype with many counts. V usage is TRBV4-2 and J usage is TRBJ2-3; D perhaps matches TRBD1 (5 bases). CDR1 LGHNA and CDR2 YNFKEQ come from the germline V gene. Deletions cut 4 bases from V and 0 bases from J, with 14 bases between. The CDR3 totals 16 residues. DNA of the CDR3: TGTGCCAGCAGCCTTAAAGGACACCTTAGCACAGATACGCAGTATTTT. Its translation is CASSLKGHLSTDTQYF.

J is TRBJ2-7 and V is TRBV20-1; D may be TRBD2 (5 bases). The CDR3 extends over 16 amino acids. Germline V gene lookup returns CDR1 DFQATT and CDR2 SNEGSKA (reference sequence). V lost 0 bases, J lost 0 bases, and 15 bases lay in between. Written as DNA, the CDR3 is TGCAGTGCTAGAGATGTCCGTGGGAGTAGCTCCTACGAGCAGTACTTC. This translates into CSARDVRGSSSYEQYF.

This clonotype was seen a few times. The chain couples TRBV6-5 to TRBJ1-1; the D gene is possibly TRBD1 (6 bases). The CDR3 spans 14 residues. Between the trimmed V and J ends, which lost 4 bases and 4 bases, there was a span of 13 bases. The germline gives CDR1 MNHEY, CDR2 SVGAGI. CDR3 bases: TGTGCCAGCAGTTCGATACAGGGTCCCACTGAAGCTTTCTTT. It is translated as CASSSIQGPTEAFF.

As DNA, the CDR3 is TGTGCCAGCAGCTCCGGGACGCCAACAAAAAACAATGAGCAGTACTTC. Translation gives CASSSGTPTKNNEQYF. The chain couples TRBV9 to TRBJ2-4; either TRBD1 or TRBD2 may fit D (5 bases each). From germline, CDR1 is SGDLS and CDR2 YYNGEE. The CDR3 length is 16 residues. V was clipped by 4 bases and J by 13 bases, with 27 bases between them.

Notes on this clonotype: Given a much more abundant clone one base away, this may be a read error. This rearrangement joins TRBV10-3 to TRBJ2-4, with D tentatively TRBD2 (6 bases). Trimming pared 5 bases from V and 13 bases from J, leaving 21 bases between. CDR1 is ENHRY and CDR2 is SYGVKD in the germline V gene. The CDR3 loop spans 14 amino acids. CDR3 in DNA: TGTGCCATCAGTAACGGACTAACCTCCTACGGGCAGTACTTC. Protein product: CAISNGLTSYGQYF.

This clonotype was detected ten times or more. The chain recombines TRBV5-5 with TRBJ2-1; D remains ambiguous. Germline V gene lookup returns CDR1 SGHKS and CDR2 YYEKEE (reference sequence). V lost 2 bases to trimming and J lost 7 bases, with 16 bases between them. The CDR3 is 15 amino acids. CDR3 DNA: TGTGCCAGCAGCTTCCGGCTAGACTTAGCAAATGAGCAGTTCTTC. Residues: CASSFRLDLANEQFF.

This chain connects TRBV6-1 to TRBJ2-2, with 14 bases aligning to TRBD2. J lost 5 bases, V lost 4 bases, and 6 bases had no gene match. The CDR3 loop spans 17 amino acids. The V gene's germline CDR1 is MNHNS and CDR2 SASEGT. The CDR3 DNA sequence: TGTGCCAGCAGTGGACTAGCGGGAGGGCTGTGGACCGGGGAGCTGTTTTTT. This encodes CASSGLAGGLWTGELFF.

J is TRBJ2-7 and V is TRBV29-1; tentatively, D is TRBD1 or TRBD2 (6 bases each). CDR3 length equals 12 residues. Germline V gene lookup returns CDR1 SQVTM and CDR2 ANQGSEA. V was clipped by 4 bases and J by 2 bases, with 9 bases between them. DNA for the CDR3: TGCAGCGTTGTGGGGGGCACCTACGAGCAGTACTTC. Its translation is CSVVGGTYEQYF.